This T cell receptor (beta chain) was recovered during a study of cytomegalovirus exposure and HLA in healthy donors (dated 2017 in TCRdb). Concerning the study at large: An earlier analysis of fewer than 750 of the donors reported around 280 Gb of sequence data and 90 million to 120 million unique TCR beta sequences obtained from approximately 180 million T cells. Approximately 310 gigabases of sequencing data and 78 million or so unique TCR sequences were included in an early release covering 550 to 800 HLA-typed donors. Of the 350 to 450 genotyped donors, roughly 80% fell in the genetic ancestry cluster associated with self-reported Caucasian donors. The study aimed to test whether cataloging public T cell receptors could reveal signatures of past pathogen exposure. The study used immunosequencing to profile the T cell repertoires of several hundred subjects and linked those repertoires to cytomegalovirus serostatus. In addition to the first cohort of 650 to 800 subjects, a separate validation cohort of 130 or so different subjects was used. High-throughput TCR immunosequencing, statistical association of individual TCRs with disease status, and machine learning were combined to predict cytomegalovirus infection status. In a later analysis, previously published TCR beta repertoires from 600 to 850 donors were re-analyzed and high-resolution HLA genotyping was added so that TCR occurrence patterns could be studied. The later analysis used no new phenotypic data to find candidate immune exposures, relying instead on TCR beta sequences and their occurrence across donors. An earlier analysis of a few hundred of the donors applied high-throughput TCR beta sequencing to assess whether each TCR beta V gene segment acted as functional or pseudogenic. Donor age, sex, ethnicity and CMV serostatus were collected together with the repertoire data. In a later genetic analysis, genome-wide SNP genotypes for about 55% of the roughly 700 donors were used, and that subset was treated as a discovery cohort. All discovery cohort repertoires had been generated on a single sequencing platform. HLA typing covered class I and class II loci at four-digit resolution. Typing coverage differed by locus: A, B, C, DRB1 and DQB1 were typed in roughly 620-630 donors, DQA1 in about 550, DPA1 in 606, and DPB1 in 472. Because of strong linkage in the cohort, 5 or 6 DR-DQ haplotypes were treated as single units for association and clustering. Among a few hundred genotyped donors of the cohort, an average of 235,054 unique TCR beta nucleotide sequences were sequenced per donor, around a sixth of them non-productive.

As concerns this clone: The clone's antigen remains unknown.

The research as a whole found: In vitro tests confirmed that three of the cytomegalovirus-associated TCR beta chains recognize cytomegalovirus antigens. Most CMV-associated TCR beta chains appeared to be HLA-restricted in a later analysis, and the HLA associations seemed to be driven largely by CMV exposure. In this cohort, only TCR beta chains were sequenced, and detectable features were limited by the absence of alpha or paired-chain data. In a later analysis, TCR association rates were found to vary across HLA loci, with the most associated TCRs seen for DRB1 alleles and the fewest for HLA-C alleles. Because HLA typing was missing for some donors at each locus, association tests included only the typed subset. The presence/absence analyses assumed that sequencing depth was roughly uniform across donors, and that assumption may not be true. Linkage disequilibrium might explain the correlated functional status among segregating V segments, but an unknown experimental factor could not be ruled out. Because the 87-base-pair reads could not distinguish some IMGT-functional V segments, including TRBV6-2 and TRBV6-3, those segments were excluded. In an earlier analysis of some 540 of the donors, most TCR beta V segments appeared in productive rearrangements about 90% or about 30% of the time, broadly matching IMGT annotations. In both the original and validation cohorts, the classifier was reported to diagnose cytomegalovirus status with high specificity and sensitivity. A further reported finding was that TCR beta sequences accurately predicted the HLA-A and HLA-B alleles for most subjects in the first cohort. At a false discovery rate of 0.05, a later analysis linked about 16,000 TCR beta sequences to specific HLA alleles. V-gene and J-gene trimming of TCR beta chains was associated with a missense DCLRE1C variant in a later genetic analysis, and the association was replicated in an independent cohort. The sequencing pipeline was judged likely to have produced a cluster of highly shared sequence variants as a technical artifact. According to a later analysis, parvovirus B19, influenza, CMV and Epstein-Barr virus appeared linked to several top co-occurrence clusters. Because counts were too low, seventeen rarely observed V segments, including chromosome 9 orphons, were excluded from the earlier analysis of fewer than 650 of the donors. Assigning TCR associations to individual alleles was difficult when HLA alleles, especially DR and DQ, strongly co-occurred. In a later analysis, HLA-associated TCR beta chains were found to be more clonally expanded and to have lower generation probabilities than equally common non-associated chains. In the study, around 150 TCR beta chains were listed as associated with cytomegalovirus. Compared with the approximately 700-donor mean, donors in an Asian-associated ancestry cluster had fewer N-insertions in productive TCRs, according to a later genetic analysis. For the cohort, immune exposure information was limited to CMV serostatus. The authors suggested that the approach could potentially be extended to other disease states and immunological phenotypes. Across donors, most TCR sequences were observed very rarely, whereas some public TCRs were present in many individuals.

The cohort comprised fewer than 750 healthy bone marrow donors. Cohort members were all nominally healthy when sampled, although unrecorded immune exposures were likely present. The donor was CMV seronegative and belonged to the group of 320 or so seronegative cohort members. Each donor provided a peripheral blood sample, and peripheral blood mononuclear cells were used for TCR beta sequencing. The Qiagen DNeasy Blood Extraction Kit was used to extract genomic DNA from the blood cell samples. Sequences LNHNV (CDR1) and YYDKDF (CDR2) are obtained from the germline V gene (reference sequence). The junction shows trimming of 6 bases on V and 3 bases on J, plus 14 bases between the germline ends. The CDR3 holds 14 amino acids from the cysteine to the phenylalanine. Only the CDR3 DNA stays, 42 bases, in frame from base 1. The library was built by means of the immunoSEQ multiplex PCR assay. The multiplex PCR relied on a mix of 60 forward primers for TCR Vbeta segments and 13 reverse primers for TCR Jbeta segments. A multiplex PCR assay on genomic DNA amplified the CDR3 region of rearranged TCR beta genes. On the Illumina HiSeq System, the amplified TCR beta libraries were sequenced as 87-base-pair reads. As for the original processing: A later analysis counted 65 million to 90 million unique TCR beta chains across the approximately 700 repertoires, and some 11 million of these chains were shared by at least two donors. To remove PCR and sequencing errors, raw reads were error-corrected and collapsed into unique sequences using a nearest-neighbor algorithm that merged closely related sequences. CDR3 sequences were aligned to IMGT reference sequences to assign V, D and J gene segments. For a sequence to be retained, a match of at least six nucleotides was required to both a V gene segment and a J gene segment. A rearrangement counted as productive if the CDR3 had no stop codons and remained in frame with V and J, and every other rearrangement counted as non-productive. Following IMGT convention, CDR3 was defined as the stretch from the second conserved V-encoded cysteine up to the conserved J-encoded phenylalanine. The earlier analysis of some 540 of the donors excluded any sequence lacking an unambiguous match to a single V gene segment. An earlier analysis of a few hundred of the donors classified V segments as functional when productive rearrangements were above 56.7% and as segregating when the standard deviation between donors was above 5%. To diagnose cytomegalovirus status from the catalog of TCR beta chain sequences, a statistical classification framework was built. In a later analysis, TCR nucleotide sequences were compared against IMGT/GENE-DB human TR gene sequences so that V and J genes could be assigned. A later analysis assigned CDR3 sequences and most-parsimonious VDJ recombination scenarios with the TCRdist pipeline. In a later analysis, each TCR beta chain was defined by its CDR3 amino acid sequence together with its V-gene family, and reads lacking a unique V-gene family were excluded. A later analysis removed 550 to 700 highly shared, low-generation-probability nucleotide sequences to deal with suspected cross-contamination and a sequencing artifact. For each public chain, a later analysis derived a clonal expansion index from normalized ranks of inferred template counts within each repertoire. In a later analysis, generation probabilities were computed using a VDJ recombination model fitted to out-of-frame rearrangements, and the results were checked against IGoR. In a later analysis, TCR-TCR, TCR-HLA and TCR-CMV co-occurrence was scored with hypergeometric tests, and a repertoire-size bias correction was applied to TCR pairs. In a later analysis, false discovery rates were estimated by permuting HLA or CMV assignments 20 times. A later analysis grouped co-occurring TCRs with DBSCAN, adding TCRdist sequence similarity when clustering within HLA-allele-positive subsets. Repertoires with fewer than 30,000 or more than 120,000 public chains, plus five repertoires with anomalous nucleotide sharing, were excluded from co-occurrence clustering. Not all clones reach the TCRdb copy of this immuneACCESS table, which keeps in-frame sequences only. Checked studies attribute under half of the gap to unresolved V genes and leave the rest unexplained. V and J calls and clone size are given by that table; D and trimming were obtained from the DNA. The record for this sample contains under 130,000 clones. The top ten clonotypes cover around 0.59% of the sample.

The sample taken for sequencing was PBMCs. The clonotype was recovered from a man in his fifties or sixties in good health and CMV-seronegative. Recombination linked TRBV15 to TRBJ2-5; perhaps TRBD1 is the D gene, with 5 bases matching. The DNA sequence is TGTGCCACCAGTGGGGCAGAAGTAAAAGAGACCCAGTACTTC. This codes for CATSGAEVKETQYF.